The 26 T cell receptor beta chains below were found in one sample sequenced in a study of blood T cell repertoires in COVID-19. Sequencing was performed with immunoSEQ multiplex PCR; in TCRdb, only in-frame clones are kept and a portion is missing. The sample carries around 250,000 clones, approximately 85% recorded once. The specimen was peripheral blood. The origin of the receptors is a man aged 50 to 59 with active or convalescent COVID-19.

V usage is TRBV4-1 and J usage is TRBJ1-4; 7 nucleotides agree with TRBD1. This CDR3 contains 15 residues. Germline V gene lookup returns CDR1 MGHRA and CDR2 YSYEKL. Losses at the gene ends were 2 bases for V and 5 bases for J; bases not matched to a gene: 5. The CDR3 DNA is TGCGCCAGCAGCCAACAGGGACAGATCAATGAAAAACTGTTTTTT. Amino acids: CASSQQGQINEKLFF.

This clone was detected once. This chain connects TRBV19 to TRBJ2-3; no clear D gene. Trimming pared 3 bases from V and 0 bases from J, leaving 7 bases between. The CDR3 spans 14 residues. Germline lookup yields CDR1 LNHDA and CDR2 SQIVND (reference sequence). The CDR3 nucleotides are TGTGCCAGTAGTATGGCGGAGAGCACAGATACGCAGTATTTT. Amino acids: CASSMAESTDTQYF.

J is TRBJ2-7 and V is TRBV27, with D perhaps matching TRBD1 (5 bases). Trimming pared 6 bases from V and 7 bases from J, leaving 19 bases between. The CDR3 sequence is 14 residues long. Germline lookup yields CDR1 MNHEY and CDR2 SMNVEV (reference sequence). CDR3 residues: CASRGTGSSREQYF. CDR3 sequence (DNA): TGTGCCAGCAGGGGCACAGGCAGTTCACGGGAGCAGTACTTC.

The V and J genes are TRBV15 and TRBJ1-6, with 7 bases matching TRBD1. CDR1 and CDR2 (germline): LNHNV, YYDKDF (reference sequence). The V and J ends lost 0 bases and 10 bases, in that order; junction bases with no gene match: 6. CDR3 length: 15 residues. CDR3 DNA: TGTGCCACCAGCAGAGATTTAGGGGGCTCGTCACCCCTCCACTTT. Translation gives CATSRDLGGSSPLHF.

The rearrangement joins TRBV7-3 to TRBJ2-3; 8 nucleotides line up with TRBD2. V was pared by 1 base and J by 3 bases, with 12 bases of the junction left unmatched. CDR1 is SGHTA and CDR2 is FQGTGA in the germline V gene. The CDR3 length is 18 residues. The CDR3 spells CASSLRGTRGFGTDTQYF. CDR3 DNA: TGTGCCAGCAGCTTAAGGGGGACTAGGGGATTCGGGACAGATACGCAGTATTTT.

The chain links TRBV2 to TRBJ2-5; weak D call: TRBD2 (5 bases). CDR1 is SNHLY and CDR2 is FYNNEI in the germline V gene. Trimming pared 4 bases from V and 5 bases from J, leaving 11 bases between. The CDR3 is 13 residues long. DNA of the CDR3: TGTGCCAGCAGTGGGTTGAGGGCGGAGACCCAGTACTTC. It encodes CASSGLRAETQYF. The whole variable domain, remainder taken from reference TRBV2 and TRBJ2-5, is EPEVTQTPSHQVTQMGQEVILRCVPISNHLYFYWYRQILGQKVEFLVSFYNNEISEKSEIFDDQFSVERPDGSNFTLKIRSTKLEDSAMYFCASSGLRAETQYFGPGTRLLVL.

The CDR3 loop is CASSLVVALINNEQFF. The CDR3 nucleotides read TGCGCCAGCAGCTTGGTAGTAGCTTTGATAAACAATGAGCAGTTCTTC. The rearrangement joins TRBV5-1 to TRBJ2-1; D gene uncertain. This CDR3 comprises 16 residues. Germline lookup yields CDR1 SGHRS and CDR2 YFSETQ. Trimming removed 0 bases from V and 5 bases from J, with 15 bases in between.

This clone was seen just once. V and J are TRBV5-1 and TRBJ2-2; D is unresolved. Germline CDR1 SGHRS, CDR2 YFSETQ. The ends were cut back, 4 bases at V and 7 bases at J, with 14 bases in the middle. The CDR3 is 14 amino acids. CDR3 region: CASSLEVAGGELFF. The CDR3 nucleotides are TGCGCCAGCAGCCTCGAGGTAGCCGGCGGGGAGCTGTTTTTT.

CDR3 protein: CASSSGMGQPQHF. DNA for the CDR3: TGTGCCAGCAGTTCGGGGATGGGTCAGCCCCAGCATTTT. This sequence joins TRBV25-1 and TRBJ1-5; unclear D gene. The V gene's germline CDR1 is MGHDK and CDR2 SYGVNS. The CDR3 length is 13 residues. Trimming removed 5 bases from V and 6 bases from J, with 11 bases in between.

This clone showed up just once. V gene TRBV7-3 combines with J gene TRBJ2-7; 10 bases map to TRBD2. Germline trimming cut 1 base from V and 0 bases from J; bases unmatched to any gene: 15. The CDR3 has 20 residues. Germline V lookup: CDR1 SGHTA, CDR2 FQGTGA. The CDR3 DNA follows: TGTGCCAGCAGCTTAAAAGCCCCTCAAGCGGGAGGGCCTAGCTCCTACGAGCAGTACTTC. Its protein is CASSLKAPQAGGPSSYEQYF.

V usage is TRBV27 and J usage is TRBJ2-1, with TRBD2 as a possible D gene (6 bases). The CDR3 covers 16 residues. Trimming removed 7 bases from V and 1 base from J, with 17 bases in between. Germline lookup yields CDR1 MNHEY and CDR2 SMNVEV (reference sequence). CDR3 protein: CASKVRRGLSYNEQFF. CDR3 nucleotides: TGTGCCAGCAAGGTCCGGAGGGGCCTTTCCTACAATGAGCAGTTCTTC.

This sequence joins TRBV29-1 and TRBJ1-2; 7 bases align to TRBD1. Trimming removed 3 bases from V and 4 bases from J; junction bases left unmatched: 8. The V gene's germline CDR1 is SQVTM and CDR2 ANQGSEA. The CDR3 loop spans 14 amino acids. The CDR3 DNA is TGCAGCGTTGAGACAGGGACAGTACCCTATGGCTACACCTTC. It encodes CSVETGTVPYGYTF.

The gene calls are TRBV30 and TRBJ1-1, with 9 bases matching TRBD1. The CDR3 has 14 amino acids. V shed 2 bases, J shed 6 bases, and the junction held 7 bases outside the gene matches. Germline V CDR1 and CDR2: GTSNPN, SVGIG (reference sequence). The DNA of the CDR3 is TGTGCCTGGAGTACCGGGACAGGGCTTGCTGAAGCTTTCTTT. This encodes CAWSTGTGLAEAFF.

Only one count was recorded for this clone. The chain links TRBV5-4 to TRBJ2-1, with 10 nucleotides matching TRBD2. In germline, CDR1 is SGHNT, CDR2 YYREEE (reference sequence). There are 13 residues in the CDR3. J gave up 7 bases and V 6 bases, and 4 bases lay outside the gene matches. CDR3 DNA sequence: TGTGCCAGCAAGCTAGCGGGAGATAATGAGCAGTTCTTC. Its protein is CASKLAGDNEQFF.

This clone appeared once. The chain employs TRBV7-2 and TRBJ2-3, with D perhaps matching TRBD2 (5 bases). Trimming took 5 bases from V and 6 from J, leaving 9 bases between them. CDR3 size: 12 residues. Germline V gene sequence: CDR1 SGHTA, CDR2 FQGNSA. This CDR3 is CASSRQRDTQYF. CDR3 DNA sequence: TGTGCCAGCAGCCGTCAGCGGGATACGCAGTATTTT.

The rearrangement links TRBV5-5 to TRBJ1-1; possibly TRBD1 for D (6 bases). Per germline, CDR1 SGHKS and CDR2 YYEKEE (reference sequence). V was trimmed by 1 base and J by 5 bases, leaving 15 bases between them. The CDR3 has 15 amino acids. In DNA form, the CDR3 reads TGTGCCAGCAGCTTGATCAGCGGGGGGCTAACTGAAGCTTTCTTT. It yields the protein CASSLISGGLTEAFF.

This chain joins TRBV6-1 and TRBJ1-6; TRBD1 matches 8 bases. V lost 0 bases and J lost 8; bases outside the gene matches: 3. Looked up from germline, CDR1 is MNHNS and CDR2 is SASEGT. The length of the CDR3 is 15 residues. The CDR3 coding sequence is TGTGCCAGCAGTGAAGCAGAGGACAGGGATTCACCCCTCCACTTT. The encoded protein is CASSEAEDRDSPLHF.

The chain combines TRBV25-1 with TRBJ2-1, with D possibly matching TRBD2 (5 bases). The CDR3 runs to 17 residues. From germline, CDR1 is MGHDK and CDR2 SYGVNS. The V and J ends lost 6 bases and 0 bases respectively, with 18 bases between them. For the CDR3, the DNA is TGTGCCAGCAGGACCCCTAGCCAGCCGAGCTCCTACAATGAGCAGTTCTTC. Translating it yields CASRTPSQPSSYNEQFF.

The chain joins TRBV5-1 to TRBJ2-7; the D is unclear. Germline CDR1 reads SGHRS; CDR2 reads YFSETQ. This CDR3 comprises 15 residues. Between the trimmed V and J ends, which lost 0 bases and 0 bases, there was a span of 10 bases. The CDR3 bases are TGCGCCAGCAGCTTGGCGGGTACCAGCTCCTACGAGCAGTACTTC. It specifies CASSLAGTSSYEQYF. Using reference TRBV5-1 and TRBJ2-7 for the parts outside the CDR3, the full variable domain is KAGVTQTPRYLIKTRGQQVTLSCSPISGHRSVSWYQQTPGQGLQFLFEYFSETQRNKGNFPGRFSGRQFSNSRSEMNVSTLELGDSALYLCASSLAGTSSYEQYFGPGTRLTVT.

The chain carries TRBV18 and TRBJ1-2; D is possibly TRBD1 (6 bases). From germline, CDR1 is KGHSH and CDR2 LQKENI. The ends were cut back, 3 bases at V and 0 bases at J, with 14 bases in the middle. The CDR3 sequence is 16 residues long. CDR3 sequence reads: CASSPSQGTSNYGYTF. In nucleotides, the CDR3 is TGTGCCAGCTCACCGAGCCAAGGGACATCTAACTATGGCTACACCTTC.

The J gene is TRBJ1-5, the V gene TRBV24-1, with 9 bases that match TRBD1. Germline lookup yields CDR1 KGHDR and CDR2 SFDVKD. The length of the CDR3 is 16 residues. V lost 0 bases to trimming and J lost 4 bases; unmatched junction nucleotides: 3. The CDR3 sequence: CATSDLGTGTNQPQHF. The CDR3 DNA sequence: TGTGCCACCAGTGATTTGGGGACAGGGACAAATCAGCCCCAGCATTTT.

The chain is built from TRBV6-6 and TRBJ1-3; D gene uncertain. The CDR3 has 15 residues. V was shortened by 2 bases and J by 0 bases, with 8 bases between the two germline ends. Germline CDR1 reads MNHNY; CDR2 reads SVGAGI (reference sequence). This CDR3 reads CASSYDSFSGNTIYF. The CDR3 DNA sequence: TGTGCCAGCAGTTACGACTCTTTCTCTGGAAACACCATATATTTT.

This chain connects TRBV2 to TRBJ2-1; D is ambiguous. Trimming took off 7 bases at V and 0 bases at J, with 16 bases between the two ends. Germline V gene sequence: CDR1 SNHLY, CDR2 FYNNEI. The CDR3 loop spans 16 amino acids. The CDR3 reads CASTRTPSFSYNEQFF. CDR3 nucleotides: TGTGCCAGCACGCGAACTCCCTCCTTCTCCTACAATGAGCAGTTCTTC.

The CDR3 DNA reads TGTGCCTGGACAAGAGGTGAAAAACTGTTTTTT. It specifies CAWTRGEKLFF. V is TRBV30 and J is TRBJ1-4, with D unclear. There are 11 residues in the CDR3. Germline loops: CDR1 GTSNPN, CDR2 SVGIG (reference sequence). The V end was cut by 4 bases, the J end by 7 bases, with 7 bases between.

The chain carries TRBV5-1 and TRBJ1-1, with 7 bases that match TRBD1. V lost 0 bases, J lost 2 bases, and 4 bases stayed unmatched. CDR1 is SGHRS, CDR2 YFSETQ, per germline. The CDR3 is 15 amino acids. CDR3 protein: CASSLEGGGNTEAFF. CDR3 in DNA: TGCGCCAGCAGCTTGGAAGGAGGGGGCAACACTGAAGCTTTCTTT.

The CDR3 region is CASSSIRSQETQYF. CDR3 coding DNA: TGTGCCAGCAGCTCGATTAGATCCCAAGAGACCCAGTACTTC. The J gene is TRBJ2-5, the V gene TRBV5-8; no definite D call. The CDR3 consists of 14 residues. CDR1 and CDR2 from the germline V gene are SGHTS and YDEGEE. V lost 3 bases, J lost 1 base, and 10 bases lay in between.